Included here is one T cell receptor beta chain sequence, with context. Trimming cost V 5 bases and J 4 bases; bases outside gene matches: 8. This CDR3 is 16 amino acids long. Germline V gives CDR1 LNHDA, CDR2 SQIVND (reference sequence). The source of the sample is a study of blood T cell repertoires in COVID-19. For the study at large: The United States, Italy and Spain supplied acute and convalescent COVID-19 samples. The cDNA or gDNA used as material had been derived from T cells, B-cell-depleted T cells, or PBMCs.

Original analysis: Cell counts per sample came from amplifying reference gene primers. Only in-frame clones appear in the TCRdb table, and some are missing; sequencing was by immunoSEQ multiplex PCR. The DNA was the basis for D and trimming; V, J and clone size are from that table. This sample has about 100,000 clones, with about 90% found just once. Sample: peripheral blood. The receptor was isolated from a man under 40 in a cohort sampled during active COVID-19. The chain carries TRBV19 and TRBJ2-3; 11 bases are shared with TRBD2. The CDR3 reads CASSAIVAGGPDTQYF. CDR3 DNA sequence: TGTGCCAGTAGTGCCATAGTAGCGGGGGGGCCAGATACGCAGTATTTT.